These 10 T cell receptor beta chains were sequenced from one sample in a study of long-term antiretroviral therapy in people with HIV. Survey level was the resolution at which the v3.0 immunoSEQ assay ran. Clones were sequenced by immunoSEQ multiplex PCR, and TCRdb holds only the in-frame ones, with some missing. The data contain over 15,000 clones, around 86% of them seen just once; the ten biggest clones take up roughly a tenth. The sample in question was unsorted PBMCs, obtained 0.5 years after starting antiretroviral therapy. The source of these receptors is a man aged 35 to 55 with HIV.

The chain couples TRBV14 to TRBJ2-7; D call uncertain. Trimming stripped 0 bases from V and 2 bases from J, with 11 bases between. This CDR3 spans 15 amino acids. The germline V gene encodes CDR1 SGHDN and CDR2 FVKESK. The CDR3 reads CASSQDRLGTYEQYF. The CDR3 DNA follows: TGTGCCAGCAGCCAAGATCGTTTGGGTACCTACGAGCAGTACTTC.

J is TRBJ1-3 and V is TRBV11-2; no definite D call. Germline V gene sequence: CDR1 SGHAT, CDR2 FQNNGV. The CDR3 spans 12 residues. V shed 2 bases and J shed 7 bases, with 6 bases lying between them. CDR3 protein: CASSLNENTIYF. The CDR3 DNA reads TGTGCCAGCAGCTTAAATGAGAACACCATATATTTT.

V and J are TRBV28 and TRBJ2-1; 12 bases line up with TRBD2. Per germline, CDR1 MDHEN and CDR2 SYDVKM. Trimming removed 7 bases from V and 15 bases from J; junction bases left unmatched: 10. The CDR3 is 13 amino acids. In nucleotides, the CDR3 is TGTGCCAGCATCTCTAGCGGGAGGGCCCCCCCGTTCTTC. This translates into CASISSGRAPPFF.

The chain employs TRBV7-9 and TRBJ2-7, with 8 bases fitting TRBD2. This CDR3 is 16 amino acids long. V dropped 5 bases and J dropped 5; count of bases not matched to a gene: 14. The V gene's germline CDR1 is SEHNR and CDR2 FQNEAQ (reference sequence). CDR3 nucleotide sequence: TGTGCCAGCAGCCCCAGTATAGCGGGACACTTAGACGAGCAGTACTTC. It encodes CASSPSIAGHLDEQYF.

The chain links TRBV7-8 to TRBJ2-7, with 11 bases lining up with TRBD2. From germline, CDR1 is SGHVS and CDR2 FQNEAQ. V lost 5 bases to trimming and J lost 3 bases; unmatched junction nucleotides: 3. The CDR3 is 14 residues long. CDR3 amino acids: CASSRGTSGYEQYF. The CDR3, as DNA: TGTGCCAGCAGCCGCGGGACTAGCGGCTACGAGCAGTACTTC.

The chain couples TRBV10-3 to TRBJ2-3; 10 nucleotides match TRBD1. The CDR3 loop spans 16 amino acids. The V gene end was trimmed by 0 bases and the J gene end by 3 bases; junction bases not matched to a gene: 3. Germline V gene lookup returns CDR1 ENHRY and CDR2 SYGVKD. The CDR3 sequence is CAISESPGQGTDTQYF. The CDR3 DNA reads as TGTGCCATCAGTGAGTCCCCGGGACAGGGGACAGATACGCAGTATTTT.

The chain is built from TRBV10-3 and TRBJ1-3; 7 nucleotides line up with TRBD1. The CDR3 sequence is 15 residues long. V lost 7 bases, J lost 4 bases, and 10 bases stayed unmatched. Germline loops: CDR1 ENHRY, CDR2 SYGVKD. CDR3 residues: CAITSGQVQGNTIYF. For the CDR3, the DNA is TGTGCCATCACTTCTGGACAGGTTCAGGGAAACACCATATATTTT.

The CDR3 here is CASSVLPGGNQPQHF. CDR3 DNA sequence: TGTGCCAGCAGTGTTTTACCGGGTGGCAATCAGCCCCAGCATTTT. J is TRBJ1-5 and V is TRBV2; D gene uncertain. This CDR3 is 15 amino acids long. Deletions cut 4 bases from V and 2 bases from J, with 12 bases between. Per germline, CDR1 SNHLY and CDR2 FYNNEI.

This clone was found once. The V gene is TRBV2, the J gene TRBJ2-3; weak D call: TRBD1 (5 bases). Germline CDR1 SNHLY, CDR2 FYNNEI. V lost 7 bases and J 2 bases, leaving 13 bases between the germline ends. CDR3 length: 14 amino acids. The CDR3 is CASNELTDTDTQYF. CDR3 coding DNA: TGTGCCAGCAATGAGCTGACAGACACAGATACGCAGTATTTT.

The genes are TRBV6-6 and TRBJ2-1, with 11 nucleotides matching TRBD1. Germline loops: CDR1 MNHNY, CDR2 SVGAGI (reference sequence). The CDR3 extends over 14 amino acids. V lost 6 bases and J lost 6; bases outside the gene matches: 4. The CDR3 region has the DNA TGTGCCAGCAGCGGGACAGGGGGTCCCAATGAGCAGTTCTTC. Residues: CASSGTGGPNEQFF.